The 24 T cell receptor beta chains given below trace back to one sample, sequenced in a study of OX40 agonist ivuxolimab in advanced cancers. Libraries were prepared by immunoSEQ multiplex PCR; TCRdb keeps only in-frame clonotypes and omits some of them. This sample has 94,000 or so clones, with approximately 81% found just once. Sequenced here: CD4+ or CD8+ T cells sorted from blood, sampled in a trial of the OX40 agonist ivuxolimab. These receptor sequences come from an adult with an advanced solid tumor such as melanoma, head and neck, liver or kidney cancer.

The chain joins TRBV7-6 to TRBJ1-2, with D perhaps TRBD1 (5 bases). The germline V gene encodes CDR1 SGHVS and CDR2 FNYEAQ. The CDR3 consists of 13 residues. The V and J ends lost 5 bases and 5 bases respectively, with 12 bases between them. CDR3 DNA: TGTGCCAGCAGCGACGGGGGGGAGTATGGCTACACCTTC. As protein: CASSDGGEYGYTF.

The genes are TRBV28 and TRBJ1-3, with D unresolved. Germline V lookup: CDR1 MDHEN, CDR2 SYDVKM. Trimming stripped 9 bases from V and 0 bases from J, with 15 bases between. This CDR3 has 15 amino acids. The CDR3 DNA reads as TGTGCCAGTACAACCGACGGAAGCTCTGGAAACACCATATATTTT. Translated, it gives CASTTDGSSGNTIYF.

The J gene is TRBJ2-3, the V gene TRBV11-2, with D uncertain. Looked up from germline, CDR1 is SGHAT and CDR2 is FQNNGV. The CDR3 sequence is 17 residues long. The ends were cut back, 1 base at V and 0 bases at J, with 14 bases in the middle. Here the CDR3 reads CASSLGVLISSTDTQYF. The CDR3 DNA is TGTGCCAGCAGCTTAGGTGTCCTCATATCTAGCACAGATACGCAGTATTTT.

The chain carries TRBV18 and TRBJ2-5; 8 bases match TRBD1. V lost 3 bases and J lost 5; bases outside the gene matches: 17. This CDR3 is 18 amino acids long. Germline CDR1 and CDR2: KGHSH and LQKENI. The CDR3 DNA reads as TGTGCCAGCTCACCCCTCCGGGTCCAGGGGGCGAGTAAGGAGACCCAGTACTTC. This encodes CASSPLRVQGASKETQYF.

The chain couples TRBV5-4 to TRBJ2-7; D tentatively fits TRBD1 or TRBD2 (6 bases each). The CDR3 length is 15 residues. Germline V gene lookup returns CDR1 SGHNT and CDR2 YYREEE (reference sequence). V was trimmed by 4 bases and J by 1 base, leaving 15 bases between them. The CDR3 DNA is TGTGCCAGCAGCACCGCCGGGGGCCTATCCTACGAGCAGTACTTC. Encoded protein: CASSTAGGLSYEQYF.

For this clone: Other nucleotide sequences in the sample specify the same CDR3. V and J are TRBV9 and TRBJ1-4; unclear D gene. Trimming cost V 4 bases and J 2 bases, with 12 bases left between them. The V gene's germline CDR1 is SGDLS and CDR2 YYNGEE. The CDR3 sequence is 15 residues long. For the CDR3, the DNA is TGTGCCAGCAGCCCCCGGGGATCCACTAATGAAAAACTGTTTTTT. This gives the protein CASSPRGSTNEKLFF.

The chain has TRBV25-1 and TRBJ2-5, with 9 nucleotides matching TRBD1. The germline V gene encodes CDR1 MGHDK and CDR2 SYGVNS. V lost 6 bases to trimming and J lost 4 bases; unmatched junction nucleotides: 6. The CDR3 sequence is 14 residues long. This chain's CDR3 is CASRHTGGAETQYF. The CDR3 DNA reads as TGTGCCAGCAGGCACACAGGGGGCGCAGAGACCCAGTACTTC.

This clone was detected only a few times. The CDR3 region is CASSSDSSSGNTIYF. In nucleotides, the CDR3 is TGCGCCAGCAGCTCCGACTCCTCCTCTGGAAACACCATATATTTT. The gene calls are TRBV5-1 and TRBJ1-3; D remains unclear. V lost 3 bases, J lost 0 bases, and 10 bases lay in between. CDR3 length equals 15 residues. Germline CDR1 and CDR2: SGHRS and YFSETQ.

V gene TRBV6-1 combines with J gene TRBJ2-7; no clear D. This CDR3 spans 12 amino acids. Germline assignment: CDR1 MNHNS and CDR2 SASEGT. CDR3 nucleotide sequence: TGTGCCAGCTGTGACGGGCCCTACGAGCAGTACGTC. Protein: CASCDGPYEQYV.

The CDR3 nucleotides read TGTGCCAGCAGCCCAACTAGCGACCGGAGATACACCGGGGAGCTGTTTTTT. It is translated as CASSPTSDRRYTGELFF. The rearrangement joins TRBV4-2 to TRBJ2-2; 7 positions match TRBD2. Germline-derived CDR1 and CDR2 are LGHNA and YNFKEQ. The ends lost 4 bases at V and 3 bases at J; junction bases unmatched: 11. This CDR3 has 17 amino acids.

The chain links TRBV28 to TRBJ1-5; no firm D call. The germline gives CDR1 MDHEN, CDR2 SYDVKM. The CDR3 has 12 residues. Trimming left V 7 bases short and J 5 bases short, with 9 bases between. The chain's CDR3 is CASTLAYQPQHF. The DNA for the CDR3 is TGTGCCAGCACCCTCGCCTATCAGCCCCAGCATTTT.

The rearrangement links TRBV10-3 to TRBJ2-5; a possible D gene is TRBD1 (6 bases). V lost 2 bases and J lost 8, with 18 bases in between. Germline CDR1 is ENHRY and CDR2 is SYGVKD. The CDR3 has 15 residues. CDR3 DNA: TGTGCCATCAGTGAGACAGGCAGGGGCCTTGGAACCCAGTACTTC. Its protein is CAISETGRGLGTQYF.

Here the CDR3 reads CASSQNQNYGYTF. The CDR3 DNA is TGTGCCAGCAGCCAAAATCAAAACTATGGCTACACCTTC. V is TRBV14 and J is TRBJ1-2; D unclear. The CDR3 sequence is 13 residues long. V gave up 2 bases and J gave up 2 bases, with 6 bases separating them. CDR1 is SGHDN, CDR2 FVKESK, per germline.

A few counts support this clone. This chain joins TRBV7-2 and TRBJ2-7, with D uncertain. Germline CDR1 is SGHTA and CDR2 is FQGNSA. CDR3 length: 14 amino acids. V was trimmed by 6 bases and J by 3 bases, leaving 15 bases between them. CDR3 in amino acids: CASRVGVGNYEQYF. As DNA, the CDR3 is TGTGCCAGCAGGGTTGGGGTGGGAAACTACGAGCAGTACTTC.

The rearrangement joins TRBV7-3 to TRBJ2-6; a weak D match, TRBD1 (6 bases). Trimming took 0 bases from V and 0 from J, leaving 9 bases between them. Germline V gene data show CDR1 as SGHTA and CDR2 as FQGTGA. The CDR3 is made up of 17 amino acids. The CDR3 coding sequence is TGTGCCAGCAGCTTAACCCGGGACAACTCTGGGGCCAACGTCCTGACTTTC. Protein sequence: CASSLTRDNSGANVLTF.

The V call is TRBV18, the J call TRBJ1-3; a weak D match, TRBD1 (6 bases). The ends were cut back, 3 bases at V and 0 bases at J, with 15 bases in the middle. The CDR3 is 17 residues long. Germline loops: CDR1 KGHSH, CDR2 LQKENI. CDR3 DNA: TGTGCCAGCTCACCTAACGCTGCAGGGGACTCTGGAAACACCATATATTTT. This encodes CASSPNAAGDSGNTIYF.

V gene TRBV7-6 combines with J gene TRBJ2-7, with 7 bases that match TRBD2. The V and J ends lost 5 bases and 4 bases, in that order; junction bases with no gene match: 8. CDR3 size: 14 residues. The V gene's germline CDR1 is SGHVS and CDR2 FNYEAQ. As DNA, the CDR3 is TGTGCCAGCAGCCCGAGACCGGGGGGTTACGAGCAGTACTTC. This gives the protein CASSPRPGGYEQYF.

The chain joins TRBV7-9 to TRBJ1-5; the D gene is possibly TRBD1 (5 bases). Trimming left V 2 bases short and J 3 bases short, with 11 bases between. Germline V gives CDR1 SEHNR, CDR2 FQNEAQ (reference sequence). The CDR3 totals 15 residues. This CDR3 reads CASSLQGHDNQPQHF. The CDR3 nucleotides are TGTGCCAGCAGCTTACAAGGACACGACAATCAGCCCCAGCATTTT.

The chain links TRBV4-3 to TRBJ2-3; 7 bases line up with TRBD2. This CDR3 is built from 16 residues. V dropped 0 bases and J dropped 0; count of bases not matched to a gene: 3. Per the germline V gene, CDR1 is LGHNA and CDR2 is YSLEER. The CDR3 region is CASSQEWGGSTDTQYF. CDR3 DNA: TGCGCCAGCAGCCAAGAATGGGGGGGGAGCACAGATACGCAGTATTTT.

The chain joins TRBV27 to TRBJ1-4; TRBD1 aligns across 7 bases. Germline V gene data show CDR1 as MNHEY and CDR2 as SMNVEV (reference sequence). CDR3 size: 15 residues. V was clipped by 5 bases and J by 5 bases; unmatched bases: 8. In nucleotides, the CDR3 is TGTGCCAGCAGTCCCCAGACAGGGAAGAATGAAAAACTGTTTTTT. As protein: CASSPQTGKNEKLFF.

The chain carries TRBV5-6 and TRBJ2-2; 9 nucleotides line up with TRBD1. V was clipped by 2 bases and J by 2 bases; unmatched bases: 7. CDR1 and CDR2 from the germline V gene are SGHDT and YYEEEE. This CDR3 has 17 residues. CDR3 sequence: CASSFLTGGPNTGELFF. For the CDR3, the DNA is TGTGCCAGCAGCTTCCTTACAGGGGGCCCAAACACCGGGGAGCTGTTTTTT.

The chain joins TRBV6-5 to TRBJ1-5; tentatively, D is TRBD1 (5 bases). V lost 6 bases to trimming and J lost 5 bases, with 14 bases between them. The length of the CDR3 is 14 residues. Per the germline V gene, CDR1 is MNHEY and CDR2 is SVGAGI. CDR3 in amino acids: CASSPGQGDQPQHF. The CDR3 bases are TGTGCCAGCAGCCCCGGCCAGGGAGATCAGCCCCAGCATTTT.

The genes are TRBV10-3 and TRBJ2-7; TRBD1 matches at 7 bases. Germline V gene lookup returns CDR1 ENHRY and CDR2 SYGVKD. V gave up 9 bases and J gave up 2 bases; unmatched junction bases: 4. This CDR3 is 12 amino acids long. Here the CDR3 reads CAIAGTAYEQYF. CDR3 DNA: TGTGCCATAGCCGGGACAGCCTACGAGCAGTACTTC.

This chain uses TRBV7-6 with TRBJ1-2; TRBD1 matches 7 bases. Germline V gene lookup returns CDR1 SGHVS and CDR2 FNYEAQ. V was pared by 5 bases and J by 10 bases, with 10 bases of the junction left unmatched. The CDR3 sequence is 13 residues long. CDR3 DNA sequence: TGTGCCAGCAGCCGCTCATTCGGACAGGACTACACCTTC. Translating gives CASSRSFGQDYTF. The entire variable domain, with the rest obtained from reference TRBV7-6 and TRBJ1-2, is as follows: GAGVSQSPRYKVTKRGQDVALRCDPISGHVSLYWYRQALGQGPEFLTYFNYEAQQDKSGLPNDRFSAERPEGSISTLTIQRTEQRDSAMYRCASSRSFGQDYTFGSGTRLTVV.